What follows are 10 T cell receptor beta chains derived from one specimen sequenced in a study of Ad26.COV2.S vaccination and SARS-CoV-2 variants. Treatment meaning: about 20 received Ad26.COV2.S at low or high dose, single or two shots; 5 received placebo; per-sample allocation not given. The investigators took samples on day 63 after the first vaccine or placebo injection. Sequenced by immunoSEQ multiplex PCR; TCRdb stores in-frame clones only, minus some. Among about 350,000 clones listed, about 85% were seen once. The input for sequencing was peripheral blood, taken in a trial of Ad26.COV2.S vaccine versus placebo. All receptors come from a person between 18 and 60 years old who received the Ad26.COV2.S COVID-19 vaccine or a placebo.

In this sample, this clone turned up once. The chain combines TRBV12-3 or TRBV12-4 with TRBJ1-1; unclear D gene. This CDR3 is built from 11 residues. Trimming removed 3 bases at V and 8 bases at J, with 7 bases between. CDR3 region: CASSFRREAFF. As DNA, the CDR3 is TGTGCCAGCAGTTTTCGGCGGGAAGCTTTCTTT.

This clone has only a few counts. The chain recombines TRBV19 with TRBJ1-1; TRBD1 aligns across 7 bases. With V trimmed by 7 bases and J by 4 bases, 6 bases remained unmatched. Looked up from germline, CDR1 is LNHDA and CDR2 is SQIVND (reference sequence). The CDR3 covers 13 residues. The CDR3 protein is CASTVHRGTEAFF. The CDR3 DNA sequence: TGTGCCAGTACGGTCCACAGGGGCACTGAAGCTTTCTTT.

The rearrangement joins TRBV2 to TRBJ1-1; TRBD1 is a possible D gene (6 bases). Germline CDR1 is SNHLY and CDR2 is FYNNEI. Trimming cost V 6 bases and J 5 bases, with 16 bases left between them. The CDR3 covers 14 residues. CDR3 bases: TGTGCCAGCAGGGGACAACCGGGTCCTACTGAAGCTTTCTTT. It encodes CASRGQPGPTEAFF.

V gene TRBV27 combines with J gene TRBJ2-3, with D uncertain. The V gene lost 7 bases and the J gene lost 2 bases, with 16 bases spanning the gap. From germline, CDR1 is MNHEY and CDR2 SMNVEV (reference sequence). There are 15 residues in the CDR3. CDR3 residues: CASMFLTSSTDTQYF. CDR3 in DNA: TGTGCCAGCATGTTCTTGACTTCCTCCACAGATACGCAGTATTTT.

The V gene is TRBV28, the J gene TRBJ2-5; 7 bases line up with TRBD2. The CDR3 sequence is 13 residues long. V lost 5 bases to trimming and J lost 2 bases; unmatched junction nucleotides: 2. Germline-derived CDR1 and CDR2 are MDHEN and SYDVKM. CDR3 sequence (DNA): TGTGCCAGCAGTCTAGCGGATCAAGAGACCCAGTACTTC. Its translation is CASSLADQETQYF.

The chain carries TRBV18 and TRBJ1-2; 7 bases line up with TRBD1. The CDR3 loop spans 19 amino acids. V shed 0 bases, J shed 7 bases, and the junction held 20 bases outside the gene matches. Germline V lookup: CDR1 KGHSH, CDR2 LQKENI. The CDR3 DNA follows: TGTGCCAGCTCACCACCGTTAAGAGGGACAGCCCCGATTTGGCGTGGCTACACCTTC. This sequence encodes CASSPPLRGTAPIWRGYTF.

This chain uses TRBV28 with TRBJ2-1; 16 bases are a match to TRBD2. The V gene's germline CDR1 is MDHEN and CDR2 SYDVKM. V lost 4 bases to trimming and J lost 15 bases; unmatched junction nucleotides: 9. The CDR3 contains 15 residues. The DNA of the CDR3 is TGTGCCAGCAGTTCCGGGACTAGCGGGAGGGCCTCCTTGTTCTTC. Translating gives CASSSGTSGRASLFF. The variable domain in full, with the rest retrieved from reference TRBV28 and TRBJ2-1, is DVKVTQSSRYLVKRTGEKVFLECVQDMDHENMFWYRQDPGLGLRLIYFSYDVKMKEKGDIPEGYSVSREKKERFSLILESASTNQTSMYLCASSSGTSGRASLFFGPGTRLTVL.

The chain joins TRBV5-1 to TRBJ1-2; D is ambiguous. V lost 2 bases, J lost 0 bases, and 11 bases lay in between. CDR1 SGHRS and CDR2 YFSETQ come from the germline V gene. The CDR3 has 15 residues. The CDR3 is CASSLPSGSNYGYTF. The CDR3 DNA reads as TGCGCCAGCAGCTTACCTTCAGGTTCTAACTATGGCTACACCTTC.

This chain joins TRBV30 and TRBJ1-3; D ambiguous. This CDR3 region has 14 residues. V shed 1 base and J shed 4 bases, with 11 bases lying between them. CDR1 is GTSNPN and CDR2 is SVGIG in the germline V gene (reference sequence). The CDR3 sequence is CAWSGPRVGNTIYF. The CDR3 nucleotides are TGTGCCTGGAGTGGACCCAGAGTCGGAAACACCATATATTTT.

The chain has TRBV11-2 and TRBJ1-2; 7 bases are a match to TRBD1. There are 13 residues in the CDR3. Germline V gene lookup returns CDR1 SGHAT and CDR2 FQNNGV. With V trimmed by 4 bases and J by 4 bases, 3 bases remained unmatched. DNA of the CDR3: TGTGCCAGCAGCTCGACAGGGATCTATGGCTACACCTTC. It encodes CASSSTGIYGYTF.